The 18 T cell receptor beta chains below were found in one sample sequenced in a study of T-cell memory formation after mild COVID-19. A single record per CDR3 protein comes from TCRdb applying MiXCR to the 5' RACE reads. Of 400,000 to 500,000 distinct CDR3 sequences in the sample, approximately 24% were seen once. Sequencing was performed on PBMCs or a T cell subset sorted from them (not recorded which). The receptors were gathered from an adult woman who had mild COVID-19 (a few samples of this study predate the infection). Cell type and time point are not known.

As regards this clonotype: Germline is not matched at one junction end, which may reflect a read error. The CDR3 DNA follows: TGTGCCAGCAGTATAGCGGTCCTTAAGGACAATGAGCAGTTCTTC. It is translated as CASSIAVLKDNEQFF. The chain combines TRBV12-3 or TRBV12-4 with TRBJ2-1; a weak D match, TRBD2 (6 bases). This CDR3 contains 15 residues.

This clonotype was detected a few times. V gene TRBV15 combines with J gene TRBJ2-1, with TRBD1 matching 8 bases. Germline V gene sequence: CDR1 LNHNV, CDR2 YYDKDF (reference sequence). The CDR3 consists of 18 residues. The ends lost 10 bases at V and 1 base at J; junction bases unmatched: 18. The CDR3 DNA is TGTGCCATAGGGGGGCCGGACAGGGTAAAAAAGTCCTACAATGAGCAGTTCTTC. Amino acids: CAIGGPDRVKKSYNEQFF.

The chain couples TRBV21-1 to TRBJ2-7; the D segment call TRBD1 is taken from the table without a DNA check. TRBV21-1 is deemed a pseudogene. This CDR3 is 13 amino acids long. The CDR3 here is CASPPGQTYEQYF. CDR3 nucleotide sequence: TGTGCCAGCCCCCCGGGGCAAACCTACGAGCAGTACTTC.

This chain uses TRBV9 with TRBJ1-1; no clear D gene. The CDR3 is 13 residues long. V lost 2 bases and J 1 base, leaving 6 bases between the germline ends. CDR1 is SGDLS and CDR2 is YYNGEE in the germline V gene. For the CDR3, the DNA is TGTGCCAGCAGCGTTGGGTCGAACACTGAAGCTTTCTTT. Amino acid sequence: CASSVGSNTEAFF.

The CDR3 loop reads CASSQGAGPQGEQFF. The CDR3 coding sequence is TGTGCCAGCAGCCAAGGTGCAGGGCCCCAGGGTGAGCAGTTCTTC. The gene calls are TRBV3-1 and TRBJ2-1; D is possibly TRBD1 (5 bases). With 1 base removed from V and 9 bases from J, the gap between germline ends came to 16 bases. Germline V gives CDR1 LGHDT, CDR2 YNNKEL (reference sequence). The CDR3 is made up of 15 amino acids.

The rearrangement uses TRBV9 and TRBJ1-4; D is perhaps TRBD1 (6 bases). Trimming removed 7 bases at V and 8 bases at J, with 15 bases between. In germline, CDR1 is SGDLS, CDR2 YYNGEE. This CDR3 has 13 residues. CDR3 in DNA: TGTGCCAGCCAGTCAGGGGAGAGAGAAAAACTGTTTTTT. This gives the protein CASQSGEREKLFF.

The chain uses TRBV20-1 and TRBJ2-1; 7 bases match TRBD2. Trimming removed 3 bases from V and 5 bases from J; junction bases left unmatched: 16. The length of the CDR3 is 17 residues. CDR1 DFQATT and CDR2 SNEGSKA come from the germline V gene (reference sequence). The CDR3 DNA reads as TGCAGTGCTAGCCCAGGAAGCGGGGTAATCCCCCACAATGAGCAGTTCTTC. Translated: CSASPGSGVIPHNEQFF.

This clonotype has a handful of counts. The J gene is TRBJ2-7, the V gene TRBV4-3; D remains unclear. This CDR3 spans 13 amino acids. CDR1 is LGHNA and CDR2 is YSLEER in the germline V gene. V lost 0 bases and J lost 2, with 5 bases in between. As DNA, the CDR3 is TGCGCCAGCAGCCAAGATCCAACCTACGAGCAGTACTTC. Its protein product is CASSQDPTYEQYF.

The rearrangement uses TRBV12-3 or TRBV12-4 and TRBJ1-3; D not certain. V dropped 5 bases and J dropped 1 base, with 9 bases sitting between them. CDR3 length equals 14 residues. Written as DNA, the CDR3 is TGTGCCAGCAGTCAAATACGGTCTGGAAACACCATATATTTT. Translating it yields CASSQIRSGNTIYF.

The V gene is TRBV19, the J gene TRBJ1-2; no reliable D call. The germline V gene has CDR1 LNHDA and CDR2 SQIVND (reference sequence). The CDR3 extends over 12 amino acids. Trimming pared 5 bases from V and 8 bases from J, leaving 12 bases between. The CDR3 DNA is TGTGCCAGTAGTCCCCAGGCGGGAGGCTACACCTTC. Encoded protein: CASSPQAGGYTF.

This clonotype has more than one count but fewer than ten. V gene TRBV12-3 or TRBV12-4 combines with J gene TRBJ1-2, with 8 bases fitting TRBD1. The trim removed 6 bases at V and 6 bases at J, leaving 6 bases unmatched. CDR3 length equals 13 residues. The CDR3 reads CASRPGTGDGYTF. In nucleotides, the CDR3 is TGTGCCAGCAGACCCGGGACAGGCGATGGCTACACCTTC.

CDR3 amino acids: CSVESGVRGTEAFF. DNA of the CDR3: TGCAGCGTTGAGTCCGGGGTCAGGGGCACTGAAGCTTTCTTT. This rearrangement joins TRBV29-1 to TRBJ1-1, with a tentative D call TRBD1 (6 bases). This CDR3 has 14 amino acids. The V end was cut by 3 bases, the J end by 4 bases, with 15 bases between. Germline loops: CDR1 SQVTM, CDR2 ANQGSEA.

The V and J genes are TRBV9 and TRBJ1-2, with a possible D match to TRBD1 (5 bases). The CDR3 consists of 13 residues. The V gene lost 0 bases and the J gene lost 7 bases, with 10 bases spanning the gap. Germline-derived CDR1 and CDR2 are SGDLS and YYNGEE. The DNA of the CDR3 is TGTGCCAGCAGCGTAGAGGGGTCTGGTGGCTACACCTTC. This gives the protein CASSVEGSGGYTF.

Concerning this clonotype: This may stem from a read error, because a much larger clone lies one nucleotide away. CDR3 bases: TGTGCCAGCAGCTTAGGGCAGGCGTCCTACAATGAGCAGTTCTTC. Translation: CASSLGQASYNEQFF. The chain links TRBV7-3 to TRBJ2-1; no firm D call. The V end was cut by 2 bases, the J end by 1 base, with 9 bases between. The CDR3 consists of 15 residues. The germline V gene encodes CDR1 SGHTA and CDR2 FQGTGA.

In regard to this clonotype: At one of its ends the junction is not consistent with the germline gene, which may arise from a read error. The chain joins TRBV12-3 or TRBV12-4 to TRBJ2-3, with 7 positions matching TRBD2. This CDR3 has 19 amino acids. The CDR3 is CASSPRLHPLAASTDTKYF. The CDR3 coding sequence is TGTGCCAGCAGTCCACGCCTACACCCCCTAGCGGCAAGCACAGATACGAAGTATTTT.

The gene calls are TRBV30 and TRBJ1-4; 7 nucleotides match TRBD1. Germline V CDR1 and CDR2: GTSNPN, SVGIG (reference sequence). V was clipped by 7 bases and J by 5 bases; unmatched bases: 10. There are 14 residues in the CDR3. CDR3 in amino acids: CAFGDSGINEKLFF. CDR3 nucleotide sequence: TGTGCCTTTGGGGACAGCGGAATAAATGAAAAACTGTTTTTT.

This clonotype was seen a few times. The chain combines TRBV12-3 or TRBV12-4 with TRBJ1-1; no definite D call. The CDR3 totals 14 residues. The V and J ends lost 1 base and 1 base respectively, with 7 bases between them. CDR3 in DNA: TGTGCCAGCAGTTTAGTGAAGGGGAACACTGAAGCTTTCTTT. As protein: CASSLVKGNTEAFF.

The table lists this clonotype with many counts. The CDR3 region is CSASKLGAANGYTF. Here the CDR3 DNA reads TGCAGTGCTAGCAAGCTGGGGGCGGCGAATGGCTACACCTTC. The chain recombines TRBV20-1 with TRBJ1-2; perhaps TRBD1 as D (6 bases). Per the germline V gene, CDR1 is DFQATT and CDR2 is SNEGSKA (reference sequence). CDR3 size: 14 residues. V lost 3 bases and J 6 bases, leaving 17 bases between the germline ends.